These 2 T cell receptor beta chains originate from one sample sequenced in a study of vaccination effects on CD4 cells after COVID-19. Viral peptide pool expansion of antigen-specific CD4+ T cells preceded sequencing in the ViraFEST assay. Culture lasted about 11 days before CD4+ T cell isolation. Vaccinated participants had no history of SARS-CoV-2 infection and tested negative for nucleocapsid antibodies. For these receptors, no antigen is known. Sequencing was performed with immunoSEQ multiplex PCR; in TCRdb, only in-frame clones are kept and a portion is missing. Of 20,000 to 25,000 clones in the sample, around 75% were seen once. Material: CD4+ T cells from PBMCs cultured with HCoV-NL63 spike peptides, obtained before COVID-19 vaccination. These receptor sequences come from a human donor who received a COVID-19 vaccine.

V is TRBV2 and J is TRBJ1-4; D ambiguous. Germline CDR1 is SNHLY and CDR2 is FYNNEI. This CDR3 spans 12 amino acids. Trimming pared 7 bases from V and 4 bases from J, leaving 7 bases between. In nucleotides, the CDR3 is TGTGCCAGCAAGGGCGGTAATGAAAAACTGTTTTTT. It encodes CASKGGNEKLFF.

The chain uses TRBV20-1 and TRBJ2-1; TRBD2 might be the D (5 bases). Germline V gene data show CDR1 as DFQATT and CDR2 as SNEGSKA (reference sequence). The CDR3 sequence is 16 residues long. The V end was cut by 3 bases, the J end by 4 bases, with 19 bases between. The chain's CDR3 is CSASKLARPLYNEQFF. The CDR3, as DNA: TGCAGTGCTAGTAAGCTAGCCCGACCCCTTTACAATGAGCAGTTCTTC.